The clone carrying this TCR beta chain was seen more than once but under ten times. The antigen remains undetermined. This record belongs to a study of T-cell reconstitution after alpha-beta-depleted transplantation in children. Points from the study as a whole: Surviving recipient cells, namely T cells and thymic progenitors, were the source of high day-60 TCRbeta diversity in some patients. About two months after transplant, alpha-beta T cells reportedly came from several hundred expanded graft clones. T-cell counts and diversity at one year following transplant were attributed mainly to newly produced T cells.

Unique molecular identifiers were used in preparing the TCRbeta library. TCRdb re-called the PCR reads through MiXCR, storing one row per CDR3 protein. The data contain about 440,000 distinct CDR3 sequences, around two fifths of them singletons. CDR1 is DFQATT, CDR2 SNEGSKA, per germline (reference sequence). The CDR3 runs to 12 residues. Trimming removed 6 bases at V and 4 bases at J, with 10 bases between. V is TRBV20-1 and J is TRBJ2-1; perhaps TRBD2 as D (5 bases). The clonotype comes from a girl aged 2 to 10 with aplastic anemia, due to receive a stem cell transplant. This sample comprised PBMCs, obtained before TCRalphabeta/CD19-depleted stem cell transplant. DNA for the CDR3: TGCAGTGCCTTAAGCGGTTACAATGAGCAGTTCTTC. Protein: CSALSGYNEQFF.